The 3 T cell receptor beta chains below come from one sample, sequenced in a study of neurological immune-mediated disorders. One entry per CDR3 protein, called by TCRdb with MiXCR from the 5' RACE reads. This table has roughly 65,000 distinct CDR3 sequences, around 4% appearing once. The source material was PBMCs. These receptors originate from a man in his fifties or sixties with multiple sclerosis.

This clonotype occurred many times. Germline is not matched at one junction end, which may reflect a read error. This chain connects TRBV7-9 to TRBJ1-5; no firm D call. Germline V gives CDR1 SEHNR, CDR2 FQNEAQ (reference sequence). The CDR3 contains 13 residues. CDR3 DNA sequence: TGTGCCAGCAGCCCCGGACCGGCGGAGCCCCAGAATTTT. Translated, it gives CASSPGPAEPQNF.

In its sample, this clonotype was seen many times. The chain's CDR3 is CASSLYQETQYF. Here the CDR3 DNA reads TGTGCCAGCAGCTTATACCAAGAGACCCAGTACTTC. The rearrangement uses TRBV13 and TRBJ2-5, with D unresolved. CDR3 size: 12 residues. The germline gives CDR1 PRHDT, CDR2 FYEKMQ (reference sequence). V was cut by 2 bases and J by 0 bases, with 1 base left in between.

This clonotype showed up just a few times. The chain links TRBV6-1 to TRBJ1-5; D unresolved. CDR3 length: 12 residues. The V and J ends lost 8 bases and 3 bases respectively, with 8 bases between them. Germline V lookup: CDR1 MNHNS, CDR2 SASEGT. In nucleotides, the CDR3 is TGTGCCAGCTGGGCGATCAATCAGCCCCAGCATTTT. Translating it yields CASWAINQPQHF.